Below are 18 T cell receptor beta chains sequenced from a single sample in a study of T cell changes during pregnancy in multiple sclerosis. Profiled with immunoSEQ multiplex PCR; TCRdb holds only in-frame clones, not every one. Of about 40,000 clones detected, approximately 90% appear once; the ten largest clones hold 0.51%. The sample was CD4+ T cells from peripheral blood mononuclear cells, taken in the first trimester of pregnancy. The receptors were sampled from a female donor with multiple sclerosis, enrolled in a pregnancy study.

The CDR3 DNA reads TGTGCCAGCAGTGCCGGGACTAGCGGGAGCTCTGCCACAGATACGCAGTATTTT. This gives the protein CASSAGTSGSSATDTQYF. The gene calls are TRBV25-1 and TRBJ2-3; 14 bases align to TRBD2. The CDR3 is 18 residues long. Germline CDR1 and CDR2: MGHDK and SYGVNS. Trimming cost V 4 bases and J 2 bases; bases outside gene matches: 8.

The V gene is TRBV4-2, the J gene TRBJ2-7; perhaps TRBD1 as D (6 bases). Trimming removed 1 base at V and 2 bases at J, with 12 bases between. Germline V gene lookup returns CDR1 LGHNA and CDR2 YNFKEQ. The CDR3 extends over 15 amino acids. The CDR3 loop is CASSQVSGVTYEQYF. The CDR3 DNA sequence: TGTGCCAGCAGCCAAGTATCAGGGGTCACCTACGAGCAGTACTTC.

The chain has TRBV11-3 and TRBJ2-2; 9 nucleotides align to TRBD1. V shed 8 bases and J 7 bases; nucleotides not matched to a gene: 11. Germline CDR1 reads SGHNT; CDR2 reads YENEEA. The CDR3 length is 15 residues. This CDR3 reads CASEPGQGNGGELFF. As DNA, the CDR3 is TGTGCCAGCGAACCGGGACAGGGCAATGGCGGGGAGCTGTTTTTT.

J is TRBJ1-1 and V is TRBV25-1; D is possibly TRBD1 (6 bases). Germline assignment: CDR1 MGHDK and CDR2 SYGVNS. This CDR3 is 15 amino acids long. Trimming took off 5 bases at V and 1 base at J, with 14 bases between the two ends. The CDR3 nucleotides are TGTGCCAGCAGTTCGATAGGACAGACGAACACTGAAGCTTTCTTT. This translates into CASSSIGQTNTEAFF.

V is TRBV11-3 and J is TRBJ2-3; D possibly corresponds to TRBD2 (5 bases). The V end lost 5 bases, the J end lost 6 bases, and 12 bases lay between the germline ends. This CDR3 region has 13 residues. Germline CDR1 is SGHNT and CDR2 is YENEEA. The CDR3 DNA follows: TGTGCCAGCAGCCGGGCTAAGCGGGATACGCAGTATTTT. It codes for CASSRAKRDTQYF.

This chain uses TRBV18 with TRBJ2-7; 13 positions agree with TRBD2. The germline CDR1 and CDR2 sequences are KGHSH and LQKENI. V trimming: 4 bases; J trimming: 2 bases; junction bases outside the gene matches: 8. The CDR3 has 17 amino acids. The CDR3 is CASSLREGLAGTYEQYF. CDR3 DNA sequence: TGTGCCAGCTCACTCAGAGAGGGACTAGCGGGGACCTACGAGCAGTACTTC.

This clone came up once. The chain has TRBV30 and TRBJ1-3, with 7 bases fitting TRBD1. Losses at the gene ends were 2 bases for V and 4 bases for J; bases not matched to a gene: 2. This CDR3 has 13 amino acids. Germline CDR1 GTSNPN, CDR2 SVGIG (reference sequence). CDR3 sequence reads: CAWSPGQGNTIYF. The CDR3 coding sequence is TGTGCCTGGAGTCCGGGACAGGGAAACACCATATATTTT.

The chain couples TRBV7-9 to TRBJ1-1; D unclear. The ends were cut back, 1 base at V and 0 bases at J, with 3 bases in the middle. The germline V gene encodes CDR1 SEHNR and CDR2 FQNEAQ (reference sequence). The CDR3 is made up of 13 amino acids. CDR3 in DNA: TGTGCCAGCAGCTTAGACATGAACACTGAAGCTTTCTTT. Translating it yields CASSLDMNTEAFF.

V is TRBV7-2 and J is TRBJ1-6; possibly TRBD1 for D (5 bases). The CDR3 extends over 19 amino acids. V was clipped by 1 base and J by 4 bases, with 20 bases between them. The germline V gene encodes CDR1 SGHTA and CDR2 FQGNSA. This CDR3 is CASSLVGPDSLGYNSPLHF. The CDR3 DNA is TGTGCCAGCAGCTTAGTAGGCCCCGACAGCCTCGGGTATAATTCACCCCTCCACTTT.

This clone was recorded only once. The rearrangement links TRBV27 to TRBJ2-7, with 8 nucleotides matching TRBD1. This CDR3 region has 14 residues. After removal of 5 bases from V and 3 bases from J, the junction contained 6 bases not matched to a gene. The germline V gene has CDR1 MNHEY and CDR2 SMNVEV (reference sequence). In DNA, the CDR3 is TGTGCCAGCAGTCCTGGGACAGGCGGCTACGAGCAGTACTTC. This gives the protein CASSPGTGGYEQYF.

The rearrangement uses TRBV6-1 and TRBJ1-2; TRBD1 aligns across 9 bases. Germline CDR1 reads MNHNS; CDR2 reads SASEGT. Trimming at V came to 5 bases and at J to 8 bases, leaving 9 bases not matched to a gene. This CDR3 is built from 14 residues. The CDR3 sequence: CASSRTGAKEGYTF. CDR3 DNA sequence: TGTGCCAGCAGTCGGACAGGGGCAAAGGAGGGCTACACCTTC.

The chain carries TRBV30 and TRBJ2-2; TRBD1 might be the D (5 bases). V was shortened by 4 bases and J by 5 bases, with 11 bases between the two germline ends. Germline V lookup: CDR1 GTSNPN, CDR2 SVGIG (reference sequence). The CDR3 consists of 13 residues. The CDR3 nucleotides are TGTGCCTGGATACGGAAGGGGACCGGGGAGCTGTTTTTT. Amino acids: CAWIRKGTGELFF.

The rearrangement uses TRBV9 and TRBJ2-5; 10 nucleotides line up with TRBD2. Germline V gene lookup returns CDR1 SGDLS and CDR2 YYNGEE. The CDR3 length is 15 residues. V was pared by 3 bases and J by 2 bases, with 4 bases of the junction left unmatched. Here the CDR3 DNA reads TGTGCCAGCAGCGGAGGACTAGCGGATCAAGAGACCCAGTACTTC. Protein product: CASSGGLADQETQYF. Using reference TRBV9 and TRBJ2-5 for the parts outside the CDR3, the full variable domain is DSGVTQTPKHLITATGQRVTLRCSPRSGDLSVYWYQQSLDQGLQFLIQYYNGEERAKGNILERFSAQQFPDLHSELNLSSLELGDSALYFCASSGGLADQETQYFGPGTRLLVL.

The chain joins TRBV19 to TRBJ1-4; 7 bases agree with TRBD1. The CDR3 spans 14 residues. Germline assignment: CDR1 LNHDA and CDR2 SQIVND (reference sequence). V was clipped by 4 bases and J by 8 bases; unmatched bases: 7. The CDR3 sequence is CASSTIPGQEKLFF. CDR3 sequence (DNA): TGTGCCAGTAGTACTATCCCGGGACAGGAAAAACTGTTTTTT.

The chain couples TRBV30 to TRBJ1-4, with D unresolved. The CDR3 loop spans 14 amino acids. The V end was cut by 1 base, the J end by 8 bases, with 14 bases between. Germline V gene data show CDR1 as GTSNPN and CDR2 as SVGIG (reference sequence). The CDR3 here is CAWSATRSGEKLFF. CDR3 nucleotides: TGTGCCTGGAGTGCCACGAGGTCGGGGGAAAAACTGTTTTTT. The entire variable domain, with the rest obtained from reference TRBV30 and TRBJ1-4, is as follows: SQTIHQWPATLVQPVGSPLSLECTVEGTSNPNLYWYRQAAGRGLQLLFYSVGIGQISSEVPQNLSASRPQDRQFILSSKKLLLSDSGFYLCAWSATRSGEKLFFGSGTQLSVL.

This clone came up once. The J gene is TRBJ2-5, the V gene TRBV9, with a possible D match to TRBD1 (5 bases). This CDR3 has 13 residues. Trimming removed 3 bases from V and 5 bases from J, with 11 bases in between. Germline-derived CDR1 and CDR2 are SGDLS and YYNGEE. CDR3: CASSGVAGETQYF. The DNA of the CDR3 is TGTGCCAGCAGCGGAGTTGCAGGGGAGACCCAGTACTTC.

The rearrangement uses TRBV5-1 and TRBJ2-3; D is possibly TRBD2 (5 bases). Trimming stripped 3 bases from V and 5 bases from J, with 31 bases between. The germline V gene has CDR1 SGHRS and CDR2 YFSETQ. The CDR3 runs to 20 residues. The chain's CDR3 is CASSSIPASTVLRPEDTQYF. CDR3 DNA sequence: TGCGCCAGCAGCTCCATCCCGGCTAGCACCGTTTTACGGCCCGAAGATACGCAGTATTTT.

This chain links TRBV7-8 with TRBJ1-2; D is perhaps TRBD1 (6 bases). The V and J ends lost 5 bases and 5 bases respectively, with 18 bases between them. This CDR3 has 15 amino acids. Germline CDR1 is SGHVS and CDR2 is FQNEAQ. CDR3 amino acids: CASSPGPTQGYGYTF. The CDR3 region has the DNA TGTGCCAGCAGCCCTGGCCCCACCCAGGGGTATGGCTACACCTTC.